The next 14 T cell receptor beta chains were all read from a single sample in a study of T-cell reconstitution after alpha-beta-depleted transplantation in children. A TCRbeta library incorporating unique molecular identifiers was prepared. In TCRdb, the PCR reads were re-called with MiXCR into one record per CDR3 protein. This repertoire shows about 980,000 distinct CDR3 sequences, roughly 29% found once; its top ten account for roughly 28%. The specimen comprised PBMCs, mostly from graft donor cells, sampled 360 days after TCRalphabeta/CD19-depleted stem cell transplant. The receptors here all came from a boy under three years old who had a stem cell transplant for SCID, so the T cells may come from the graft donor.

This clonotype was seen at least ten times. V gene TRBV28 combines with J gene TRBJ2-1; D ambiguous. V dropped 3 bases and J dropped 0 bases, with 9 bases sitting between them. The CDR3 is made up of 15 amino acids. Germline V gene lookup returns CDR1 MDHEN and CDR2 SYDVKM. The CDR3 here is CASSLDGISYNEQFF. DNA for the CDR3: TGTGCCAGCAGTTTGGATGGGATCTCCTACAATGAGCAGTTCTTC.

The rearrangement joins TRBV7-2 to TRBJ2-7; 7 nucleotides agree with TRBD1. The CDR3 runs 15 residues. CDR1 and CDR2 (germline): SGHTA, FQGNSA. The ends lost 1 base at V and 2 bases at J; junction bases unmatched: 5. The CDR3 sequence: CASSLVRTGAYEQYF. CDR3 coding DNA: TGTGCCAGCAGCTTAGTCCGGACAGGTGCCTACGAGCAGTACTTC.

The rearrangement links TRBV5-5 to TRBJ2-7; D tentatively reads TRBD1 or TRBD2 (5 bases each). This CDR3 has 15 amino acids. V shed 0 bases and J shed 3 bases, with 13 bases lying between them. Germline V gene data show CDR1 as SGHKS and CDR2 as YYEKEE (reference sequence). The CDR3 sequence is CASSLATGTLYEQYF. CDR3 nucleotides: TGTGCCAGCAGCTTGGCTACCGGGACCCTCTACGAGCAGTACTTC.

This sequence joins TRBV15 and TRBJ2-3; tentative D call: TRBD2 (6 bases). Trimming pared 1 base from V and 9 bases from J, leaving 17 bases between. The CDR3 spans 15 residues. Germline lookup yields CDR1 LNHNV and CDR2 YYDKDF (reference sequence). Here the CDR3 reads CATSRGLGPGETQYF. DNA of the CDR3: TGTGCCACCAGCAGAGGACTAGGCCCGGGAGAGACGCAGTATTTT.

This clonotype was recorded a few times. The chain joins TRBV2 to TRBJ2-1; 8 bases map to TRBD2. In germline, CDR1 is SNHLY, CDR2 FYNNEI. The CDR3 sequence is 14 residues long. Trimming removed 4 bases from V and 6 bases from J; junction bases left unmatched: 5. The DNA for the CDR3 is TGTGCCAGCAGTGTACGGACTAGCCCCAATGAGCAGTTCTTC. Translated: CASSVRTSPNEQFF.

The V call is TRBV11-1, the J call TRBJ2-2; 9 bases are shared with TRBD2. The CDR3 is made up of 18 amino acids. V shed 0 bases and J 5 bases; nucleotides not matched to a gene: 10. CDR1 and CDR2 (germline): SGHAT, FQDESV (reference sequence). CDR3 sequence reads: CASSLAPWRGGLTGELFF. CDR3 nucleotides: TGTGCCAGCAGCTTAGCGCCGTGGCGGGGGGGCCTGACCGGGGAGCTGTTTTTT. The complete variable domain, with remaining parts taken from reference TRBV11-1 and TRBJ2-2, reads EAEVAQSPRYKITEKSQAVAFWCDPISGHATLYWYRQILGQGPELLVQFQDESVVDDSQLPKDRFSAERLKGVDSTLKIQPAELGDSAMYLCASSLAPWRGGLTGELFFGEGSRLTVL.

The V and J genes are TRBV5-5 and TRBJ1-1; the match to TRBD1 covers 8 bases. Germline V lookup: CDR1 SGHKS, CDR2 YYEKEE (reference sequence). The CDR3 runs to 16 residues. The ends lost 4 bases at V and 0 bases at J; junction bases unmatched: 8. The CDR3 reads CASSPAGGGVNTEAFF. The CDR3 nucleotides read TGTGCCAGCAGCCCGGCAGGGGGCGGCGTGAACACTGAAGCTTTCTTT. Supplemented by reference TRBV5-5 and TRBJ1-1, the full variable domain reads DAGVTQSPTHLIKTRGQQVTLRCSPISGHKSVSWYQQVLGQGPQFIFQYYEKEERGRGNFPDRFSARQFPNYSSELNVNALLLGDSALYLCASSPAGGGVNTEAFFGQGTRLTVV.

DNA of the CDR3: TGCGCCAGCAGAGGCGGGGGGCCTGACGGCGGGGAGCTGTTTTTT. Amino acid sequence: CASRGGGPDGGELFF. This rearrangement joins TRBV4-3 to TRBJ2-2; 8 bases agree with TRBD2. Per germline, CDR1 LGHNA and CDR2 YSLEER. The CDR3 runs to 15 residues. Losses at the gene ends were 6 bases for V and 7 bases for J; bases not matched to a gene: 10.

This clonotype was counted between two and nine times. The V call is TRBV12-3 or TRBV12-4, the J call TRBJ2-4; the D gene could be TRBD1 or TRBD2 (5 bases each). V was shortened by 5 bases and J by 8 bases, with 22 bases between the two germline ends. The CDR3 is 16 amino acids. CDR3 sequence: CASSPERGRPRDIQYF. CDR3 DNA sequence: TGTGCCAGCAGTCCCGAAAGGGGTAGGCCGCGGGACATTCAGTACTTC.

The table lists this clonotype with a few counts. The chain recombines TRBV7-9 with TRBJ2-7; D is perhaps TRBD1 (7 bases). Trimming stripped 5 bases from V and 2 bases from J, with 13 bases between. CDR1 is SEHNR and CDR2 is FQNEAQ in the germline V gene (reference sequence). The CDR3 sequence is 14 residues long. This CDR3 reads CASSLTGRTYEQYF. CDR3 bases: TGTGCCAGCAGCCTGACAGGGAGGACCTACGAGCAGTACTTC.

The V gene is TRBV7-7, the J gene TRBJ2-2; no clear D. Trimming removed 4 bases from V and 5 bases from J, with 11 bases in between. CDR1 SSHAT and CDR2 FNYEAQ come from the germline V gene (reference sequence). This CDR3 has 14 residues. The CDR3 reads CASSSTLGTGELFF. CDR3 bases: TGTGCCAGCAGCTCAACGCTAGGAACCGGGGAGCTGTTTTTT. Based on the CDR3 plus reference TRBV7-7 and TRBJ2-2, the full variable domain is GAGVSQSPRYKVTKRGQDVTLRCDPISSHATLYWYQQALGQGPEFLTYFNYEAQPDKSGLPSDRFSAERPEGSISTLTIQRTEQRDSAMYRCASSSTLGTGELFFGEGSRLTVL.

This chain links TRBV19 with TRBJ1-1; 7 bases line up with TRBD1. The CDR3 runs 14 residues. Germline assignment: CDR1 LNHDA and CDR2 SQIVND (reference sequence). After removal of 5 bases from V and 7 bases from J, the junction contained 10 bases not matched to a gene. CDR3 coding DNA: TGTGCCAGTAGTCGCGCAACAGGGGTCGGTGAAGCTTTCTTT. As protein: CASSRATGVGEAFF.

The V call is TRBV28, the J call TRBJ2-5; TRBD1 matches at 7 bases. J gave up 4 bases and V 6 bases, and 5 bases lay outside the gene matches. This CDR3 spans 13 amino acids. Germline CDR1 is MDHEN and CDR2 is SYDVKM. The CDR3 is CASRLRQGETQYF. In DNA, the CDR3 is TGTGCCAGCAGATTAAGACAGGGAGAGACCCAGTACTTC. Full variable domain (remainder filled in from reference TRBV28 and TRBJ2-5): DVKVTQSSRYLVKRTGEKVFLECVQDMDHENMFWYRQDPGLGLRLIYFSYDVKMKEKGDIPEGYSVSREKKERFSLILESASTNQTSMYLCASRLRQGETQYFGPGTRLLVL.

This clonotype was observed a few times. The gene calls are TRBV7-2 and TRBJ2-2, with unresolved D. Trimming left V 2 bases short and J 2 bases short, with 9 bases between. CDR1 SGHTA and CDR2 FQGNSA come from the germline V gene. This CDR3 is built from 15 residues. CDR3 amino acids: CASSLFGLNTGELFF. CDR3 DNA: TGTGCCAGCAGCTTATTTGGGCTAAACACCGGGGAGCTGTTTTTT.